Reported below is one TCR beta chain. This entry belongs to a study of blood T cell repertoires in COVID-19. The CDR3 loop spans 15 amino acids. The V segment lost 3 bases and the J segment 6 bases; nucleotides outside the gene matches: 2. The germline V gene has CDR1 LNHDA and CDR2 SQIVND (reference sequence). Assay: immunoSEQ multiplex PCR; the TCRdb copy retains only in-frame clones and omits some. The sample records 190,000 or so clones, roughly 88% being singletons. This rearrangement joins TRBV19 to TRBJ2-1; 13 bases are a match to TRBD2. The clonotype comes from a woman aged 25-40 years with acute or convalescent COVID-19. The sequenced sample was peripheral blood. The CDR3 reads CASSMGLAGTNEQFF. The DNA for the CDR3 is TGTGCCAGTAGTATGGGACTAGCGGGGACCAATGAGCAGTTCTTC.